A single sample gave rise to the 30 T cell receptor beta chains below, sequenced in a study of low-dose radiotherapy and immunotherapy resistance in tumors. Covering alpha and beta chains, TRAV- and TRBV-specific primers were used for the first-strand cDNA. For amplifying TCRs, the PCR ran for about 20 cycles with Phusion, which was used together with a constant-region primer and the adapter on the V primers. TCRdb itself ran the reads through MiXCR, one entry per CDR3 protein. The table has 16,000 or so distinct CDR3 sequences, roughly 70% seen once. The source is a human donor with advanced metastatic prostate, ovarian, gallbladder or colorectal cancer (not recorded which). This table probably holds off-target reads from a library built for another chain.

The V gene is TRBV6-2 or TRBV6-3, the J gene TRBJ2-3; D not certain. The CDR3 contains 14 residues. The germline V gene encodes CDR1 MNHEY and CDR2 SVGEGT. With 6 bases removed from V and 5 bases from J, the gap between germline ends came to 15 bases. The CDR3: CASSPTGVKDTQYF. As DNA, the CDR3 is TGTGCCAGCAGCCCGACTGGGGTGAAAGATACGCAGTATTTT.

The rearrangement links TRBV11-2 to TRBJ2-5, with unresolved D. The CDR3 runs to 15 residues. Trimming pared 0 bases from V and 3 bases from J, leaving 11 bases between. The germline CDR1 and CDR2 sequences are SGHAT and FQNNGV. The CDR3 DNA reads TGTGCCAGCAGCTTAGATTTGTACAGCAAAGAGACCCAGTACTTC. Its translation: CASSLDLYSKETQYF.

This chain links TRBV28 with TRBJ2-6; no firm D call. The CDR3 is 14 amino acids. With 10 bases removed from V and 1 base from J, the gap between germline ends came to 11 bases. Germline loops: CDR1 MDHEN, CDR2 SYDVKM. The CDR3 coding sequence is TGTGCCACCACAAAAGGATCTGGGGCCAACGTCCTGACTTTC. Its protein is CATTKGSGANVLTF.

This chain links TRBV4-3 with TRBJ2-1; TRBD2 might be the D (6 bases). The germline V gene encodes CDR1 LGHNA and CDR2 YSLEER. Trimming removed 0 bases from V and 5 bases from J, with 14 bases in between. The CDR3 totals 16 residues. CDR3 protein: CASSQDFGGVHNEQFF. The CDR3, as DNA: TGCGCCAGCAGCCAAGATTTCGGGGGAGTACACAATGAGCAGTTCTTC.

The chain's CDR3 is CASSQGSTEAFF. The CDR3 nucleotides are TGCGCCAGCAGCCAGGGGAGTACTGAAGCTTTCTTT. This chain joins TRBV5-1 and TRBJ1-1; TRBD1 might be the D (6 bases). CDR1 SGHRS and CDR2 YFSETQ come from the germline V gene. This CDR3 spans 12 amino acids. V gave up 4 bases and J gave up 5 bases, with 9 bases separating them.

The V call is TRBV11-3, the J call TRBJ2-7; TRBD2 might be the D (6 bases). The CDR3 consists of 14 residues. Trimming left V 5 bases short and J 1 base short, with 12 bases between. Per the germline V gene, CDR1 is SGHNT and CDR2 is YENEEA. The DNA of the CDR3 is TGTGCCAGCAGCGCATTGGGACTTTCCTACGAGCAGTACTTC. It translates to CASSALGLSYEQYF.

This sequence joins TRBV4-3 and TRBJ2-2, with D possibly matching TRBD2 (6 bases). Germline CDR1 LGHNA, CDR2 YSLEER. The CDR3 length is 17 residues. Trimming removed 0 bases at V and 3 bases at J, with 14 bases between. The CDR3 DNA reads TGCGCCAGCAGCCAAGATAACATCGGGAGTCACACCGGGGAGCTGTTTTTT. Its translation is CASSQDNIGSHTGELFF.

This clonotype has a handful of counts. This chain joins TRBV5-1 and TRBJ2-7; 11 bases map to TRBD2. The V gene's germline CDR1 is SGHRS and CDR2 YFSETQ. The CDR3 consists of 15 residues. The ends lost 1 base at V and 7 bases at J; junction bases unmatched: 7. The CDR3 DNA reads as TGCGCCAGCAGCTTGTGGCTAGCGGGAGGTGAAGAGCAGTACTTC. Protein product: CASSLWLAGGEEQYF. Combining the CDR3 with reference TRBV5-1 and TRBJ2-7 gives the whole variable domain KAGVTQTPRYLIKTRGQQVTLSCSPISGHRSVSWYQQTPGQGLQFLFEYFSETQRNKGNFPGRFSGRQFSNSRSEMNVSTLELGDSALYLCASSLWLAGGEEQYFGPGTRLTVT.

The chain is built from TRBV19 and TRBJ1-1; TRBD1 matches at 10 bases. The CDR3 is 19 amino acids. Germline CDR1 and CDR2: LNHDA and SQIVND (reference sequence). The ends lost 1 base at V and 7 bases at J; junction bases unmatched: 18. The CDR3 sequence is CASSIVRLSSGTGDIEAFF. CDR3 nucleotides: TGTGCCAGTAGTATAGTTCGCCTCTCATCCGGGACAGGGGATATTGAAGCTTTCTTT.

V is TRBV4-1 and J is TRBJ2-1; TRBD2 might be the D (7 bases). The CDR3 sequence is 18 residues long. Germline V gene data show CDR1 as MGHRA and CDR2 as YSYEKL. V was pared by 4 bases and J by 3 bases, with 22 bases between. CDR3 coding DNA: TGCGCCAGCAGCCCATCCTGGGGGGCTAGCGGCATCTACAATGAGCAGTTCTTC. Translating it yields CASSPSWGASGIYNEQFF.

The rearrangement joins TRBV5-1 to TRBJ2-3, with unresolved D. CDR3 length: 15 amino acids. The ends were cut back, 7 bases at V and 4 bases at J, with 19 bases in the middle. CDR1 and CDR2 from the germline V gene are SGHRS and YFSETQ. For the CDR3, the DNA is TGCGCCAGCCGACCGGTGCCAATCGGAGCAGATACGCAGTATTTT. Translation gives CASRPVPIGADTQYF.

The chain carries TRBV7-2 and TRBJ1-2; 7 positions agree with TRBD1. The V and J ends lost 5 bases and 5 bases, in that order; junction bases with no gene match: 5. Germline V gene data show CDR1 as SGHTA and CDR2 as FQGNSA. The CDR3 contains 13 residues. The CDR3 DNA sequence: TGTGCCAGCAGCCTGACAGGGTGGTATGGCTACACCTTC. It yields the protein CASSLTGWYGYTF.

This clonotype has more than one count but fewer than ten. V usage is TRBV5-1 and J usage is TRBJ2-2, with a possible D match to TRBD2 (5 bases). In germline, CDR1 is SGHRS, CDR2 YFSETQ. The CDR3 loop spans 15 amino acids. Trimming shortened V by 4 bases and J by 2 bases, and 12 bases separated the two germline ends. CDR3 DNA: TGCGCCAGCAGCCCCCGGCCGGGAAACACCGGGGAGCTGTTTTTT. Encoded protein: CASSPRPGNTGELFF.

Here the CDR3 DNA reads TGTGCCAGCAGCTTAGACGATCCGGGACTAGCGGGAGGGTTAGATACGCAGTATTTT. Translated: CASSLDDPGLAGGLDTQYF. The V and J genes are TRBV7-2 and TRBJ2-3, with 16 positions matching TRBD2. Trimming at V came to 1 base and at J to 5 bases, leaving 9 bases not matched to a gene. Germline-derived CDR1 and CDR2 are SGHTA and FQGNSA. The CDR3 consists of 19 residues.

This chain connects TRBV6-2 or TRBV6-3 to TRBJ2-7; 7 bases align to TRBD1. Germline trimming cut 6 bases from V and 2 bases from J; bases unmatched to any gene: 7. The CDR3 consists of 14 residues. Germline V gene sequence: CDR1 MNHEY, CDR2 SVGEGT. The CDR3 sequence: CASRTRGTAYEQYF. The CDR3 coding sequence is TGTGCCAGCAGAACCCGAGGGACAGCCTACGAGCAGTACTTC.

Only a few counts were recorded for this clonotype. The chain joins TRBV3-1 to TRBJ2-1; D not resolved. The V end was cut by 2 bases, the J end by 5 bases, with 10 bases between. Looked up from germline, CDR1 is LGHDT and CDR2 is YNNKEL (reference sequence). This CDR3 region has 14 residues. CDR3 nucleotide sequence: TGTGCCAGCAGCCAAACTGGTACTCACAATGAGCAGTTCTTC. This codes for CASSQTGTHNEQFF.

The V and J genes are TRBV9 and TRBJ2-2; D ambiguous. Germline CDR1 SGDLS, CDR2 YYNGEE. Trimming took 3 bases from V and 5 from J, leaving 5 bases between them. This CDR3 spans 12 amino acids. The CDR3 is CASSAWTGELFF. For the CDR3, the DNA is TGTGCCAGCAGCGCATGGACCGGGGAGCTGTTTTTT.

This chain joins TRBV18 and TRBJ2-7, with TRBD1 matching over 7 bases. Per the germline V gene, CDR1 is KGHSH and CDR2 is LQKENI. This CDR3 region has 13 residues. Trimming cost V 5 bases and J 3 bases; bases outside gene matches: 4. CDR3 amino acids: CASSMDRNYEQYF. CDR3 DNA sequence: TGTGCCAGCTCAATGGACAGGAACTACGAGCAGTACTTC. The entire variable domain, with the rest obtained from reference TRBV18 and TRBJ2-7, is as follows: NAGVMQNPRHLVRRRGQEARLRCSPMKGHSHVYWYRQLPEEGLKFMVYLQKENIIDESGMPKERFSAEFPKEGPSILRIQQVVRGDSAAYFCASSMDRNYEQYFGPGTRLTVT.

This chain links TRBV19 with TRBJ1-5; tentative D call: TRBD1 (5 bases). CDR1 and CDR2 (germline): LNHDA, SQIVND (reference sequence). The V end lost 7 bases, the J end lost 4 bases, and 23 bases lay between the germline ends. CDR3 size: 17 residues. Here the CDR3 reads CASKRGDRLQENQPQHF. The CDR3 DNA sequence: TGTGCCAGTAAGCGTGGGGACCGACTCCAGGAGAATCAGCCCCAGCATTTT. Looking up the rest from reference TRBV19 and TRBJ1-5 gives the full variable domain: DGGITQSPKYLFRKEGQNVTLSCEQNLNHDAMYWYRQDPGQGLRLIYYSQIVNDFQKGDIAEGYSVSREKKESFPLTVTSAQKNPTAFYLCASKRGDRLQENQPQHFGDGTRLSIL.

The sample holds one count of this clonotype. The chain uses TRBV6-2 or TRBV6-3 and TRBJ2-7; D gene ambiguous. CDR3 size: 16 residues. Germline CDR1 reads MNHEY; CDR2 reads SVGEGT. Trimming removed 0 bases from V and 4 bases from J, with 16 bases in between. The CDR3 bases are TGTGCCAGCAGTTACTCGCTACGACGGGCGTCTTACGAGCAGTACTTC. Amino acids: CASSYSLRRASYEQYF.

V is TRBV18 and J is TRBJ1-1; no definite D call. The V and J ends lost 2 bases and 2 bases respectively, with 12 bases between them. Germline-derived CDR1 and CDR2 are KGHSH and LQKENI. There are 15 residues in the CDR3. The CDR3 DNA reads TGTGCCAGCTCACCAACGGCGGCAGTAAACACTGAAGCTTTCTTT. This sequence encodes CASSPTAAVNTEAFF.

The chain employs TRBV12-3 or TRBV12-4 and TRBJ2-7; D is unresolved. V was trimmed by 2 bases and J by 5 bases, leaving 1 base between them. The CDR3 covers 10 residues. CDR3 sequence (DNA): TGTGCCAGCAGTTTACACGAGCAGTACTTC. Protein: CASSLHEQYF.

CDR3 sequence: CAISTGTGANEQFF. The DNA for the CDR3 is TGTGCCATTAGCACCGGGACAGGAGCCAATGAGCAGTTCTTC. The J gene is TRBJ2-1, the V gene TRBV24-1, with 8 bases that match TRBD1. V shed 11 bases, J shed 6 bases, and the junction held 11 bases outside the gene matches. In germline, CDR1 is KGHDR, CDR2 SFDVKD. The CDR3 covers 14 residues.

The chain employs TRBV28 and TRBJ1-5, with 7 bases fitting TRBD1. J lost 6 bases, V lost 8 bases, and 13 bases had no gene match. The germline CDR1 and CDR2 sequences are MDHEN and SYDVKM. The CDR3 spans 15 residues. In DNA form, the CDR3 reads TGTGCCAGCGGGACCCACAGGGGAAAGAGTCAGCCCCAGCATTTT. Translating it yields CASGTHRGKSQPQHF.

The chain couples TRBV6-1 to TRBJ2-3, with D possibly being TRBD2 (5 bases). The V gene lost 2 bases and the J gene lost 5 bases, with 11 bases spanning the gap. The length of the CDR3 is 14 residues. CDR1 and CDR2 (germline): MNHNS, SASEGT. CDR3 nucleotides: TGTGCCAGCAGTGAACGAGCAGGAGGAGATACGCAGTATTTT. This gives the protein CASSERAGGDTQYF.

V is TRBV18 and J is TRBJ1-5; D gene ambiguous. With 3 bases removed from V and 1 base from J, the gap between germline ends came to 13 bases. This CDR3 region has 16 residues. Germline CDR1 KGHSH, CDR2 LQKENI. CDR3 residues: CASSPRQVGSNQPQHF. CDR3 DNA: TGTGCCAGCTCACCTCGGCAGGTGGGAAGCAATCAGCCCCAGCATTTT. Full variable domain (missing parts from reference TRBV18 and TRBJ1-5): NAGVMQNPRHLVRRRGQEARLRCSPMKGHSHVYWYRQLPEEGLKFMVYLQKENIIDESGMPKERFSAEFPKEGPSILRIQQVVRGDSAAYFCASSPRQVGSNQPQHFGDGTRLSIL.

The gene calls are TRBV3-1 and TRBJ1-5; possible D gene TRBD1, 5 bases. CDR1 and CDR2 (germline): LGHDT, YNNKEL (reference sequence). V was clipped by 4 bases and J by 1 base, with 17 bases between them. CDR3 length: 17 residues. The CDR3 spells CASSLGQGGRSNQPQHF. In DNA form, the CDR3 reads TGTGCCAGCAGCCTCGGGCAGGGAGGTAGGAGCAATCAGCCCCAGCATTTT.

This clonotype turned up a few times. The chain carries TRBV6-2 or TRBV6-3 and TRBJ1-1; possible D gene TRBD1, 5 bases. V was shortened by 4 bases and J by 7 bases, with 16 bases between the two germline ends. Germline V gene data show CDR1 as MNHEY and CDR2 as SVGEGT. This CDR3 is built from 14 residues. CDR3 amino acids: CASSLERGDGEAFF. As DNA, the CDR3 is TGTGCCAGCAGTTTAGAGAGGGGCGACGGTGAAGCTTTCTTT.

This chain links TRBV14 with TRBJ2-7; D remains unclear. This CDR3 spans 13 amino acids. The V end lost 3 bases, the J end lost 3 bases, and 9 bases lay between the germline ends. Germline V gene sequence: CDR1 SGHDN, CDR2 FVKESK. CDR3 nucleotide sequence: TGTGCCAGCAGCCATCCGACGGTCTACGAGCAGTACTTC. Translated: CASSHPTVYEQYF.

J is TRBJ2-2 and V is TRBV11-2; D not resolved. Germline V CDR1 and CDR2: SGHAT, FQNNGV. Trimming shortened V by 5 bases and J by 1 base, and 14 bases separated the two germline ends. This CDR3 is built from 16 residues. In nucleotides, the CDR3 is TGTGCCAGCAGCGAGGAAGGCGACCAGAACACCGGGGAGCTGTTTTTT. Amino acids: CASSEEGDQNTGELFF.